These T cell receptor beta chains were read from a single sample in a study of blood T cell repertoires in COVID-19. This table comes from immunoSEQ multiplex PCR, and its TCRdb copy is limited to in-frame clones, with some not included. The table shows some 45,000 clones, with 70% to 80% occurring only once. What was sequenced was peripheral blood. Receptors originate from a man between 65 and 80 years old with acute or convalescent COVID-19. Each CDR3 is given with its conserved first and last residue. D genes are given only for firm matches. Rows give clone size only sometimes, using once, few, many, or a class for an expanded clone.

d_gene: -
abundance: -
v_gene: TRBV3-1/TRBV3-2
j_gene: TRBJ2-5
len: 17
CDR3nt: TGTGCCAGCAGCCCAAACAGGGGTAGCGGCTCCTCAGGGACCCAGTACTTC
CDR3aa: CASSPNRGSGSSGTQYF

d_gene: -
abundance: -
v_gene: TRBV6-5
j_gene: TRBJ1-5
len: 13
CDR3nt: TGTGCCAGCAGTCCCGACTACAATCAGCCCCAGCATTTT
CDR3aa: CASSPDYNQPQHF

d_gene: -
abundance: once
v_gene: TRBV5-1
j_gene: TRBJ1-2
len: 15
CDR3nt: TGCGCCAGCAGCTATCGACATGAAGCTAACTATGGCTACACCTTC
CDR3aa: CASSYRHEANYGYTF

d_gene: -
abundance: once
v_gene: TRBV12-3/TRBV12-4
j_gene: TRBJ2-2
len: 11
CDR3nt: TGTGCCAGCAGTTTACACGGGGAGCTGTTTTTT
CDR3aa: CASSLHGELFF

d_gene: -
abundance: -
v_gene: TRBV28
j_gene: TRBJ1-1
len: 11
CDR3nt: TGTGCCAGCAGCCAGGAACCTGAAGCTTTCTTT
CDR3aa: CASSQEPEAFF

d_gene: TRBD1
abundance: -
v_gene: TRBV28
j_gene: TRBJ2-2
len: 15
CDR3nt: TGTGCCAGCAGACCTGGACAGGGTTACACCGGGGAGCTGTTTTTT
CDR3aa: CASRPGQGYTGELFF

d_gene: -
abundance: -
v_gene: TRBV14
j_gene: TRBJ1-5
len: 13
CDR3nt: TGTGCCAGCAGCCAAGATTACGGTCAGCCCCAGCATTTT
CDR3aa: CASSQDYGQPQHF

d_gene: -
abundance: -
v_gene: TRBV4-1
j_gene: TRBJ1-4
len: 14
CDR3nt: TGCGCCAGCAGCCAAGGGCAGGGGAATGAAAAACTGTTTTTT
CDR3aa: CASSQGQGNEKLFF

d_gene: TRBD2
abundance: -
v_gene: TRBV18
j_gene: TRBJ2-7
len: 15
CDR3nt: TGTGCCAGCTCACCGAGCGGGGTCTTTCCCTACGAGCAGTACTTC
CDR3aa: CASSPSGVFPYEQYF

d_gene: TRBD2
abundance: -
v_gene: TRBV7-2
j_gene: TRBJ2-3
len: 16
CDR3nt: TGTGCCAGCAGCTCCCTTAGCGGGGGGGCGGGTGATACGCAGTATTTT
CDR3aa: CASSSLSGGAGDTQYF

d_gene: TRBD2
abundance: -
v_gene: TRBV6-1
j_gene: TRBJ2-5
len: 14
CDR3nt: TGTGCCAGCAGGGGACTAGCGGCCCAAGAGACCCAGTACTTC
CDR3aa: CASRGLAAQETQYF

d_gene: TRBD2
abundance: few
v_gene: TRBV30
j_gene: TRBJ2-1
len: 14
CDR3nt: TGTGCTTTGAGTAAGGTAGCGGGGGAGGGTGAGCAGTTCTTC
CDR3aa: CALSKVAGEGEQFF

d_gene: -
abundance: -
v_gene: TRBV3-1/TRBV3-2
j_gene: TRBJ1-3
len: 15
CDR3nt: TGTGCCAGCAGCCTACAGGGTATACCTGGAAACACCATATATTTT
CDR3aa: CASSLQGIPGNTIYF

d_gene: -
abundance: -
v_gene: TRBV15
j_gene: TRBJ1-2
len: 17
CDR3nt: TGTGCCACCAGCAGAGCCTTAAAAATACCGGGACAAGAAGTCTACACCTTC
CDR3aa: CATSRALKIPGQEVYTF

d_gene: TRBD1
abundance: few
v_gene: TRBV3-1/TRBV3-2
j_gene: TRBJ1-1
len: 15
CDR3nt: TGTGCCAGCAGCCCACCGGGGACAGGGTTCACTGAAGCTTTCTTT
CDR3aa: CASSPPGTGFTEAFF

d_gene: TRBD1
abundance: -
v_gene: TRBV2
j_gene: TRBJ1-6
len: 14
CDR3nt: TGTGCCAGCACCCCGGGACAGGAAAATTCACCCCTCCACTTT
CDR3aa: CASTPGQENSPLHF

d_gene: -
abundance: -
v_gene: TRBV7-9
j_gene: TRBJ1-4
len: 15
CDR3nt: TGTGCCAGCAGCTTGTTGGGCAGGGTCAATGAAAAACTGTTTTTT
CDR3aa: CASSLLGRVNEKLFF

d_gene: TRBD2
abundance: -
v_gene: TRBV10-3
j_gene: TRBJ2-4
len: 14
CDR3nt: TGTGCCATCAGTGAGGTTCTAGCGGGGGATATTCAGTACTTC
CDR3aa: CAISEVLAGDIQYF

d_gene: -
abundance: -
v_gene: TRBV7-2
j_gene: TRBJ1-1
len: 12
CDR3nt: TGTGCCAGCAGCTTAGTGGCCACTGAAGCTTTCTTT
CDR3aa: CASSLVATEAFF

d_gene: TRBD1
abundance: -
v_gene: TRBV27
j_gene: TRBJ2-7
len: 16
CDR3nt: TGTGCCAGCAGTGACCTTGGACAGGGGCCCACCTACGAGCAGTACTTC
CDR3aa: CASSDLGQGPTYEQYF

d_gene: TRBD1
abundance: -
v_gene: TRBV7-6
j_gene: TRBJ2-7
len: 15
CDR3nt: TGTGCCAGCAGCTCTGGACAGGGTAGCTCCTACGAGCAGTACTTC
CDR3aa: CASSSGQGSSYEQYF

d_gene: -
abundance: -
v_gene: TRBV29-1
j_gene: TRBJ1-2
len: 13
CDR3nt: TGCAGCGTTGTGTCGGGGGGCGGGAATGGCTACACCTTC
CDR3aa: CSVVSGGGNGYTF

d_gene: -
abundance: -
v_gene: TRBV9
j_gene: TRBJ1-6
len: 16
CDR3nt: TGTGCCAGCAGCGTCTTGTCGGGGGGGACCGGGTCACCCCTCCACTTT
CDR3aa: CASSVLSGGTGSPLHF

d_gene: TRBD1
abundance: -
v_gene: TRBV6-5
j_gene: TRBJ2-5
len: 16
CDR3nt: TGTGCCAGCAGTTTCCCCCGGACAGGGGGTGTCGAGACCCAGTACTTC
CDR3aa: CASSFPRTGGVETQYF

d_gene: TRBD1
abundance: -
v_gene: TRBV10-2
j_gene: TRBJ2-6
len: 19
CDR3nt: TGCGCCAGCAGTGAGGGGTTGGACAGGGGGAAGTCTGGGGCCAACGTCCTGACTTTC
CDR3aa: CASSEGLDRGKSGANVLTF

d_gene: TRBD1
abundance: -
v_gene: TRBV4-3
j_gene: TRBJ1-1
len: 15
CDR3nt: TGCGCCAGCAGCCCTGGACAGGTATTGAACACTGAAGCTTTCTTT
CDR3aa: CASSPGQVLNTEAFF

d_gene: TRBD2
abundance: -
v_gene: TRBV5-5
j_gene: TRBJ2-1
len: 16
CDR3nt: TGTGCCAGCAGCTTGGGTCCTAGCGGGAGATTCAATGAGCAGTTCTTC
CDR3aa: CASSLGPSGRFNEQFF

d_gene: -
abundance: -
v_gene: TRBV4-1
j_gene: TRBJ1-4
len: 12
CDR3nt: TGCGCCAGCAGCCAAGATAGTGAAAAACTGTTTTTT
CDR3aa: CASSQDSEKLFF

d_gene: -
abundance: -
v_gene: TRBV9
j_gene: TRBJ1-6
len: 14
CDR3nt: TGTGCCAGCAGCGGCCGGGGGGGTGATTCACCCCTCCACTTT
CDR3aa: CASSGRGGDSPLHF

d_gene: -
abundance: -
v_gene: TRBV7-9
j_gene: TRBJ2-3
len: 13
CDR3nt: TGTGCCAGCAGCTTAGGAACTCTGGATACGCAGTATTTT
CDR3aa: CASSLGTLDTQYF

d_gene: -
abundance: -
v_gene: TRBV19
j_gene: TRBJ1-2
len: 15
CDR3nt: TGTGCCAGTAGTCTTTTGCCCAGGGGACGTCATGGCTACACCTTC
CDR3aa: CASSLLPRGRHGYTF